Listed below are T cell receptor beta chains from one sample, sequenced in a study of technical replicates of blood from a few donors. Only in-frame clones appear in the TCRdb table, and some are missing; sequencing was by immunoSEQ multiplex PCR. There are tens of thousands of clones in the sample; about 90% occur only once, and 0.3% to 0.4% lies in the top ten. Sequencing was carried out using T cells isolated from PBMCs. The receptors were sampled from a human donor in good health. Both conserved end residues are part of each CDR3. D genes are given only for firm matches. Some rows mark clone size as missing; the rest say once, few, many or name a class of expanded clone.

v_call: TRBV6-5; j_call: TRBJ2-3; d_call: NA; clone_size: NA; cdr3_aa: CASSPQTSGDTQYF; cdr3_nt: TGTGCCAGCAGTCCCCAGACCTCGGGGGATACGCAGTATTTT
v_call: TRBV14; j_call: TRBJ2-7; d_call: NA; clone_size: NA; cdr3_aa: CASSHSDPGRSYEQYF; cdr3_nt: TGTGCCAGCAGCCACTCCGACCCTGGGCGTTCCTACGAGCAGTACTTC
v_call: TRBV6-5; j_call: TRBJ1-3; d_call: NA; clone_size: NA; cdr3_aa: CASTLYRAAGNTIYF; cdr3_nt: TGTGCCAGTACCCTATACAGGGCGGCTGGAAACACCATATATTTT
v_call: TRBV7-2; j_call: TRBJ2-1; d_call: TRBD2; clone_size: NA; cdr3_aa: CASRSGASGSNEQFF; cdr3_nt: TGTGCCAGCAGATCAGGGGCTAGCGGGAGTAATGAGCAGTTCTTC
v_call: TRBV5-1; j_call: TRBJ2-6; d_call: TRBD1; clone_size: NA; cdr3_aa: CASSPGQLTSGANVLTF; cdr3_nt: TGCGCCAGCAGCCCGGGACAGCTTACCTCTGGGGCCAACGTCCTGACTTTC
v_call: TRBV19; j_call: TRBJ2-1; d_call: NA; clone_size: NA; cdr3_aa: CASSIRLAGYEQFF; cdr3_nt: TGTGCCAGTAGTATACGGTTGGCAGGATATGAGCAGTTCTTC
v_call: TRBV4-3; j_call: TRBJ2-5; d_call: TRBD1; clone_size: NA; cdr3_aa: CASSQVGTQGNRETQYF; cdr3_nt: TGCGCCAGCAGCCAAGTAGGGACACAGGGGAACAGGGAGACCCAGTACTTC
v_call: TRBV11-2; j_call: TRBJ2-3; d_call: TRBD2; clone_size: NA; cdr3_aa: CASSLVGGRPGDTQYF; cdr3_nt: TGTGCCAGCAGCTTAGTCGGCGGGAGGCCGGGGGATACGCAGTATTTT
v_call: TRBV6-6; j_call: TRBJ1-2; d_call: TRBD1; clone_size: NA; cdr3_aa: CASSRTGAYGYTF; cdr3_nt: TGTGCCAGCAGTAGGACAGGCGCCTATGGCTACACCTTC
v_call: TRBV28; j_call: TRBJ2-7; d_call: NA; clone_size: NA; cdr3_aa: CACVSSGGYYEQYF; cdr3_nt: TGTGCCTGCGTCTCGTCAGGGGGGTATTACGAGCAGTACTTC
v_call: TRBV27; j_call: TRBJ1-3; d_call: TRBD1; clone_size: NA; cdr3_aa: CASSLQGISGNTIYF; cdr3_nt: TGTGCCAGCAGTCTACAGGGGATCTCTGGAAACACCATATATTTT
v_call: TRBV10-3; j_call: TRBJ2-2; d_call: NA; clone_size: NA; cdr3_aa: CAISETGDTGELFF; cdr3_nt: TGTGCCATCAGTGAGACCGGAGACACCGGGGAGCTGTTTTTT
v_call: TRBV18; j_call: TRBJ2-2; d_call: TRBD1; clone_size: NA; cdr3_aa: CASSRGQSNTGELFF; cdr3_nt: TGTGCCAGCTCACGGGGACAGTCGAACACCGGGGAGCTGTTTTTT
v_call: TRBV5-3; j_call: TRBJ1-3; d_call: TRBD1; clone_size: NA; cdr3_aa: CARSLDGRQGNSGNTIYF; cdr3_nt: TGTGCCAGAAGCTTGGATGGTAGACAGGGTAACTCTGGAAACACCATATATTTT
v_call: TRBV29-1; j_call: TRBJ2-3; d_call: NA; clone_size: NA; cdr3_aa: CSVDGREIDTQYF; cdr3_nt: TGCAGCGTTGACGGGAGAGAGATAGATACGCAGTATTTT
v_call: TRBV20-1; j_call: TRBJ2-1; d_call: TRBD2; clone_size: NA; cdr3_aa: CSAGTTFEQFF; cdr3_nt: TGCAGTGCTGGGACTACCTTTGAGCAGTTCTTC
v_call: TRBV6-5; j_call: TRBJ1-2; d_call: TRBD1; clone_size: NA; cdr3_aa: CASSYQGAGFGYTF; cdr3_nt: TGTGCCAGCAGTTACCAGGGGGCAGGGTTTGGCTACACCTTC
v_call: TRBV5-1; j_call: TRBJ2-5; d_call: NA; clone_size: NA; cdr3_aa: CASSFQAMSEETQYF; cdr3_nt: TGCGCCAGCAGCTTCCAGGCCATGTCGGAAGAGACCCAGTACTTC
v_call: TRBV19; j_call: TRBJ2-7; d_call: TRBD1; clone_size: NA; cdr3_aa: CASSYEDRLSYEQYF; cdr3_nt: TGTGCCAGTAGTTACGAGGACAGGCTATCCTACGAGCAGTACTTC
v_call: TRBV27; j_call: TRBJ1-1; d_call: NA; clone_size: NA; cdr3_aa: CASSPRGLTEAFF; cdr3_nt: TGTGCCAGCAGTCCCCGAGGTCTCACTGAAGCTTTCTTT
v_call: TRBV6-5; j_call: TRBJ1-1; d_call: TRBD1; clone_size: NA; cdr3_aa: CASSTRGPYTEAFF; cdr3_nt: TGTGCCAGCAGTACCAGGGGGCCCTACACTGAAGCTTTCTTT
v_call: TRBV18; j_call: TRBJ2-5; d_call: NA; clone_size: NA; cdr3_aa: CASSPLVAGPGETQYF; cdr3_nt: TGTGCCAGCTCACCACTTGTGGCAGGGCCGGGAGAGACCCAGTACTTC
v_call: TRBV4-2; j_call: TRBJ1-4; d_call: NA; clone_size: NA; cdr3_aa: CASSQDSWFGQGKNEKLFF; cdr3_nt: TGTGCCAGCAGCCAAGATTCCTGGTTTGGGCAGGGCAAGAATGAAAAACTGTTTTTT
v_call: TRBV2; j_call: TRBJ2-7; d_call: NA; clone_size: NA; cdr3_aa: CASSAIPGLSSYEQYF; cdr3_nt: TGTGCCAGCAGTGCAATACCGGGACTTAGCTCCTACGAGCAGTACTTC
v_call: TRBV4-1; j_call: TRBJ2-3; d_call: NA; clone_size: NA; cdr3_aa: CASSQGRRDSTDTQYF; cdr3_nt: TGCGCCAGCAGCCAAGGGCGCAGGGATAGCACAGATACGCAGTATTTT
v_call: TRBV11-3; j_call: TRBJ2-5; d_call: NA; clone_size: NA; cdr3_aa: CASSLESGGGRETQYF; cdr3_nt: TGTGCCAGCAGCTTAGAAAGTGGAGGGGGCCGAGAGACCCAGTACTTC
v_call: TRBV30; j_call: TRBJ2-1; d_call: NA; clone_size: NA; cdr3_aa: CAWSGSTHEQFF; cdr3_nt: TGTGCCTGGAGTGGTAGTACCCATGAGCAGTTCTTC
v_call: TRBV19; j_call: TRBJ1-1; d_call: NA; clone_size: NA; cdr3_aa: CASSIGEKNTEAFF; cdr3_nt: TGTGCCAGTAGTATAGGGGAGAAGAACACTGAAGCTTTCTTT
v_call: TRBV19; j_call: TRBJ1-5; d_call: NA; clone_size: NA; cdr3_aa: CASSSIRDSNQPQHF; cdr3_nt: TGTGCCAGTAGTAGTATCAGGGATAGCAATCAGCCCCAGCATTTT
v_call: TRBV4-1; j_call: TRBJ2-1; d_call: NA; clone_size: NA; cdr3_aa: CASSQAGYNEQFF; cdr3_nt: TGCGCCAGCAGCCAAGCGGGGTACAATGAGCAGTTCTTC
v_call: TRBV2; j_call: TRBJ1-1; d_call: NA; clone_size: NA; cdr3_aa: CASSERSLQGRNTEAFF; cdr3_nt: TGTGCCAGCAGTGAAAGGTCCTTACAGGGAAGGAACACTGAAGCTTTCTTT
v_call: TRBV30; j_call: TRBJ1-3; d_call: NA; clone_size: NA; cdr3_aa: CAWSLLNSGNTIYF; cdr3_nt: TGTGCCTGGAGTTTACTGAACTCTGGAAACACCATATATTTT
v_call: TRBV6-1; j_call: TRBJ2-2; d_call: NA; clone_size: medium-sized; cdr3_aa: CASSPLQGYAGELFF; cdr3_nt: TGTGCCAGCAGTCCCCTACAGGGTTATGCCGGGGAGCTGTTTTTT
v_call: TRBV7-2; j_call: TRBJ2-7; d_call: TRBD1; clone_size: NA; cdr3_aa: CASSSGTGASYEQYF; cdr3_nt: TGTGCCAGCAGCTCGGGGACAGGGGCGTCCTACGAGCAGTACTTC
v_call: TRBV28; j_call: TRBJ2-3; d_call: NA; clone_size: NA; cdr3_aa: CASSSPFTDTQYF; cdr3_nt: TGTGCCAGCAGTTCCCCATTCACAGATACGCAGTATTTT
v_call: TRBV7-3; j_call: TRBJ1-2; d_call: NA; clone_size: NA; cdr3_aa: CASSLQQGRGYTF; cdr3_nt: TGTGCCAGCAGCTTACAACAGGGAAGAGGCTACACCTTC
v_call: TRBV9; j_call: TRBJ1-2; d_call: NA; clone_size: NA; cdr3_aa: CASGGDNYGYTF; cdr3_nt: TGTGCCAGCGGGGGGGATAACTATGGCTACACCTTC
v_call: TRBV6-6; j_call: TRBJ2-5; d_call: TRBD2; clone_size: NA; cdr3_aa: CASSYFREEETQYF; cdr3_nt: TGTGCCAGCAGTTACTTCCGGGAGGAAGAGACCCAGTACTTC
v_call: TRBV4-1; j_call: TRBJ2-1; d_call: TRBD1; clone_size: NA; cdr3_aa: CASSPGDRGYYNEQFF; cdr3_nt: TGCGCCAGCAGCCCCGGCGACAGGGGATACTACAATGAGCAGTTCTTC
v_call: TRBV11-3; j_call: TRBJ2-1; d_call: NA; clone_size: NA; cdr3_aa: CASRSDRSIYNEQFF; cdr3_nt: TGTGCCAGCAGGTCCGACAGGTCCATTTACAATGAGCAGTTCTTC
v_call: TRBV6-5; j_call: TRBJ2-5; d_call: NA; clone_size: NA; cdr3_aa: CASTPAGSGTQYF; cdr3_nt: TGTGCCAGCACCCCGGCGGGAAGTGGGACCCAGTACTTC
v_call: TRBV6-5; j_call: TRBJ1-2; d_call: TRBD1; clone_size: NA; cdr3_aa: CASSYSLQGASGYTF; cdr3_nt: TGTGCCAGCAGTTACTCGTTACAGGGGGCAAGTGGCTACACCTTC
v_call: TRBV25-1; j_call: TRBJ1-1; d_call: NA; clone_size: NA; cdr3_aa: CASGWGREAFF; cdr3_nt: TGTGCCAGCGGCTGGGGGCGGGAAGCTTTCTTT
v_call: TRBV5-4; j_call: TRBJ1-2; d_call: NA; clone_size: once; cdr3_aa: CASSLTGGGYGYTF; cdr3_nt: TGTGCCAGCAGCCTTACGGGGGGCGGCTATGGCTACACCTTC
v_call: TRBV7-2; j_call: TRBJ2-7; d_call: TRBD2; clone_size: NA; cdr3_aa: CASSFGTSGIYEQYF; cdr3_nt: TGTGCCAGCAGCTTTGGGACTAGCGGGATCTACGAGCAGTACTTC
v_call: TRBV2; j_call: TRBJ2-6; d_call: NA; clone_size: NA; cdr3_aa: CASTGAGANVLTF; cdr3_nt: TGTGCCAGCACAGGGGCCGGGGCCAACGTCCTGACTTTC
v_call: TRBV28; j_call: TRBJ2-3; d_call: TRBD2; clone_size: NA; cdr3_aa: CASSFRTSGTDTQYF; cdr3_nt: TGTGCCAGCAGTTTTCGGACTAGCGGGACAGATACGCAGTATTTT
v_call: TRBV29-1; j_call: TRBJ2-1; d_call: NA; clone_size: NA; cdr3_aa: CSVVGRRTYNEQFF; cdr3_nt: TGCAGCGTTGTAGGGAGAAGGACCTACAATGAGCAGTTCTTC